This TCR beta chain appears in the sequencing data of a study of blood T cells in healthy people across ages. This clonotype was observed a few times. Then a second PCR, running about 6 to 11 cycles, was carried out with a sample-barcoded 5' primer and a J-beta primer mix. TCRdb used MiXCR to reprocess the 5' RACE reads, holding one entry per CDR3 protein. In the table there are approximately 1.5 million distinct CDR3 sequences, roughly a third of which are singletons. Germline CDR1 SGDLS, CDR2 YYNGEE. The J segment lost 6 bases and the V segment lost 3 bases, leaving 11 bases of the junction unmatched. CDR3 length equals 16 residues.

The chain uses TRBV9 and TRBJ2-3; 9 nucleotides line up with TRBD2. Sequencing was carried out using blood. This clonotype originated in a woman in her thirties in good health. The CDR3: CASSAAGRGGSDTQYF. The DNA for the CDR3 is TGTGCCAGCAGCGCGGCAGGGCGGGGGGGCTCGGATACGCAGTATTTT.